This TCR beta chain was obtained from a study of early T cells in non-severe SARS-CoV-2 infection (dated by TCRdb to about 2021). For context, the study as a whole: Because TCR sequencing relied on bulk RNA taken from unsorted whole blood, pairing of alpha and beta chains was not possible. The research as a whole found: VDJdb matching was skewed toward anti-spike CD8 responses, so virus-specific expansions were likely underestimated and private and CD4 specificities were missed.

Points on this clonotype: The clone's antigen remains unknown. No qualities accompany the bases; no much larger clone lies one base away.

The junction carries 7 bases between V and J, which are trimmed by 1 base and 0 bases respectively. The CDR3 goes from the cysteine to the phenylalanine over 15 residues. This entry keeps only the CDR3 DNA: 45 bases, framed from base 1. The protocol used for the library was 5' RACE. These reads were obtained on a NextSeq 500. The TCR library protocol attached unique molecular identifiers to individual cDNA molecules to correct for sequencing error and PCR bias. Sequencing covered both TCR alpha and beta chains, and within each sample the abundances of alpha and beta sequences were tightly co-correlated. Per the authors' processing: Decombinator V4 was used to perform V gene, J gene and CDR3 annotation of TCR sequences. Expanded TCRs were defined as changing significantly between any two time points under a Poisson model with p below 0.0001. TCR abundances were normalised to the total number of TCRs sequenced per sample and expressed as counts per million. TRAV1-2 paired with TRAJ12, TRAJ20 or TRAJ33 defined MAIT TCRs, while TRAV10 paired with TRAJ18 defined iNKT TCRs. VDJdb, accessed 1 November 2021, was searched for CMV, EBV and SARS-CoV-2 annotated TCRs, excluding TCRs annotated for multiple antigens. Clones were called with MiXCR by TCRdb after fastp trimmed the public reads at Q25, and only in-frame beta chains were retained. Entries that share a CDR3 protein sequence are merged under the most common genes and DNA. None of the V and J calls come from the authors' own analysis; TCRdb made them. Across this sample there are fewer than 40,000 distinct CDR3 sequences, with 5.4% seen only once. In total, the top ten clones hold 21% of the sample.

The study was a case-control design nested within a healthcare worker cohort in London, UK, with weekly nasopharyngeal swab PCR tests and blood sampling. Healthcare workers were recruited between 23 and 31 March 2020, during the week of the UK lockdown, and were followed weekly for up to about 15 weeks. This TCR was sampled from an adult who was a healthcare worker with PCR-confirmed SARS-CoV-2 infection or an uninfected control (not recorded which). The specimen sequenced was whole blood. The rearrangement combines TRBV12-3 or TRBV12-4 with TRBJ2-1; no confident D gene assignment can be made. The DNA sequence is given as TGTGCCAGCAGTTTAGATCCCAGCTCCTACAATGAGCAGTTCTTC. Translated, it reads CASSLDPSSYNEQFF.